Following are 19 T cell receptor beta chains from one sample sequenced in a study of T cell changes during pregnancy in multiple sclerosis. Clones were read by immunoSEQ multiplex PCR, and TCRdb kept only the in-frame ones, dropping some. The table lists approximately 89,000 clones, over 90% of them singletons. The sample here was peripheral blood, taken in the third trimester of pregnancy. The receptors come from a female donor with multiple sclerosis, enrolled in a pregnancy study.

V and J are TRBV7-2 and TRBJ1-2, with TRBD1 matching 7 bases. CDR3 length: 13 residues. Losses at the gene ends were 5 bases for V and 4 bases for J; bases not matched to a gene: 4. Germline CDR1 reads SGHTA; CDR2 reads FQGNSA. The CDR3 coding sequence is TGTGCCAGCAGCCAGGGGGTTGGCTATGGCTACACCTTC. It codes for CASSQGVGYGYTF. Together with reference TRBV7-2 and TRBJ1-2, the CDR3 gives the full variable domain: GAGVSQSPSNKVTEKGKDVELRCDPISGHTALYWYRQSLGQGLEFLIYFQGNSAPDKSGLPSDRFSAERTGGSVSTLTIQRTQQEDSAVYLCASSQGVGYGYTFGSGTRLTVV.

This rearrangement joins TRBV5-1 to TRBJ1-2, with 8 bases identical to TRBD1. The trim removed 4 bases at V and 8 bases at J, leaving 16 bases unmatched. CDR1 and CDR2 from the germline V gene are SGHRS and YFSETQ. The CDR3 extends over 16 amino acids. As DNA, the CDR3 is TGCGCCAGCAGCCCGGTCGGACAGGGCGTTACCTGGGGCTACACCTTC. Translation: CASSPVGQGVTWGYTF.

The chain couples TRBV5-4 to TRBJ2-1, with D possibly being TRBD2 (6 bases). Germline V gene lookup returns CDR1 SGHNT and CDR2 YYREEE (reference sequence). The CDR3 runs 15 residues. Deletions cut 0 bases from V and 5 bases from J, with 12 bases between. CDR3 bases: TGTGCCAGCAGCTTGGCGGCGGGGCGCGACAATGAGCAGTTCTTC. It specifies CASSLAAGRDNEQFF.

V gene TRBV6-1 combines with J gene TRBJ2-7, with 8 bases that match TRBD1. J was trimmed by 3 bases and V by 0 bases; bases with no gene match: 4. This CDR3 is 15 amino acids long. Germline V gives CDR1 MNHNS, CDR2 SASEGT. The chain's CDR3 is CASSEAGTGVYEQYF. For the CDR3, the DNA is TGTGCCAGCAGTGAAGCGGGGACAGGCGTCTACGAGCAGTACTTC.

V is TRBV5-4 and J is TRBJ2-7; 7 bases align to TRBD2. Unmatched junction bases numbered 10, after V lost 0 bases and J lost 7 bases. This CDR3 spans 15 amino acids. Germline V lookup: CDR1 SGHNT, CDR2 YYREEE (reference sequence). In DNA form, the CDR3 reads TGTGCCAGCAGCTTGGACCAGCGGGGTGCCTTGGAGCAGTACTTC. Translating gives CASSLDQRGALEQYF.

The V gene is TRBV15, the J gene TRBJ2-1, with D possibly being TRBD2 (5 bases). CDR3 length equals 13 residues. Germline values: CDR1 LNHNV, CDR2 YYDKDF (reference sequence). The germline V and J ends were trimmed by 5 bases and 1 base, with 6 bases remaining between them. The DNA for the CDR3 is TGTGCCACCAGCGGGAGATCCTACAATGAGCAGTTCTTC. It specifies CATSGRSYNEQFF. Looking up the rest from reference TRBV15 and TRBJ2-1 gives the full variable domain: DAMVIQNPRYQVTQFGKPVTLSCSQTLNHNVMYWYQQKSSQAPKLLFHYYDKDFNNEADTPDNFQSRRPNTSFCFLDIRSPGLGDTAMYLCATSGRSYNEQFFGPGTRLTVL.

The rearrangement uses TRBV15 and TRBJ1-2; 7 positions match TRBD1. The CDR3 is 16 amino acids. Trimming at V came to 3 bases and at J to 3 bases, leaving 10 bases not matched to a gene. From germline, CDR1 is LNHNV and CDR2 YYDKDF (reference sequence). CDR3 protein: CATSRATRGLDYGYTF. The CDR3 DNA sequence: TGTGCCACCAGCAGGGCGACGAGGGGGCTTGACTATGGCTACACCTTC.

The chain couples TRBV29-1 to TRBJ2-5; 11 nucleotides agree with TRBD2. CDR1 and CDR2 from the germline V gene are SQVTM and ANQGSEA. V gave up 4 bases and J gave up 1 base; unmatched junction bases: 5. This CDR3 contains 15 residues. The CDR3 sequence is CSVGRGLAAQETQYF. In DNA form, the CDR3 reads TGCAGCGTTGGGAGGGGACTAGCGGCCCAAGAGACCCAGTACTTC. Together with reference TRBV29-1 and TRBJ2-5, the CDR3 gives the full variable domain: SAVISQKPSRDICQRGTSLTIQCQVDSQVTMMFWYRQQPGQSLTLIATANQGSEATYESGFVIDKFPISRPNLTFSTLTVSNMSPEDSSIYLCSVGRGLAAQETQYFGPGTRLLVL.

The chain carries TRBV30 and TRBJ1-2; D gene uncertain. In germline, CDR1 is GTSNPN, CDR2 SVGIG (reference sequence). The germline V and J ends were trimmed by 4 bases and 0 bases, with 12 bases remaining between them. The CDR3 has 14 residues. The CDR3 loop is CAWIGLGSNYGYTF. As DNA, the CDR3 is TGTGCCTGGATAGGTCTCGGGTCTAACTATGGCTACACCTTC.

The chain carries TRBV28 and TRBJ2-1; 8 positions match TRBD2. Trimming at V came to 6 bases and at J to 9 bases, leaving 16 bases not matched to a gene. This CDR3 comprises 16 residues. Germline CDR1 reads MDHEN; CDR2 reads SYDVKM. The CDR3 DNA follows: TGTGCCAGCAGCCGCCCCTCTAGCGGGTCTTTGAGTGAGCAGTTCTTC. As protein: CASSRPSSGSLSEQFF.

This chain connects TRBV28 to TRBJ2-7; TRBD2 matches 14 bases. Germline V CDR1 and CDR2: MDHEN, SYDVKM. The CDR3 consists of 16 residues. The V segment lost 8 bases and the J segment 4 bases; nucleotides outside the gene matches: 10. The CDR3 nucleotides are TGTGCCAGCGGAGCCGGGACTAGCGGGAGCGAGTACGAGCAGTACTTC. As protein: CASGAGTSGSEYEQYF.

The CDR3 nucleotides are TGCGCCAGCAGCCAAGAGCCACCCACTAGCGGGGCTCACCCCTACAATGAGCAGTTCTTC. Translating it yields CASSQEPPTSGAHPYNEQFF. V gene TRBV4-1 combines with J gene TRBJ2-1; 10 bases match TRBD2. This CDR3 comprises 20 residues. The germline V gene encodes CDR1 MGHRA and CDR2 YSYEKL. Trimming at V came to 0 bases and at J to 2 bases, leaving 13 bases not matched to a gene.

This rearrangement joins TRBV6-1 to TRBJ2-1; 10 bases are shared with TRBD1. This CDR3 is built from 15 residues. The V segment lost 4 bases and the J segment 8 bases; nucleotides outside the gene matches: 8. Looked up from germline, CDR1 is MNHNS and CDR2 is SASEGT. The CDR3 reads CASSVRQGAKDEQFF. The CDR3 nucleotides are TGTGCCAGCAGTGTTCGACAGGGGGCTAAAGATGAGCAGTTCTTC.

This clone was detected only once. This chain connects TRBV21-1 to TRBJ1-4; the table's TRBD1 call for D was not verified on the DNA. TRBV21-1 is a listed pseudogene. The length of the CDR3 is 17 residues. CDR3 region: CASSFPLTGQANEKLFF. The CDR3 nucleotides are TGTGCCAGCAGCTTCCCTTTAACAGGGCAGGCTAATGAAAAACTGTTTTTT.

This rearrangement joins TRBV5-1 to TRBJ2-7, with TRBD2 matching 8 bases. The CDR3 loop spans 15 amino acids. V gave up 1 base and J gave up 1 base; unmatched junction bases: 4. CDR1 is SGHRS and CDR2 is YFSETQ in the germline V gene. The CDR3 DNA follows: TGCGCCAGCAGCTTGACAACTAGCGGATCCTACGAGCAGTACTTC. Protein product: CASSLTTSGSYEQYF.

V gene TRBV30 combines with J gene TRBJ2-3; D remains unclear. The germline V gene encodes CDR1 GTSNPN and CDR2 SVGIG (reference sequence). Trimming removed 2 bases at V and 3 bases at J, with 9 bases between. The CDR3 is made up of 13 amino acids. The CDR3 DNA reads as TGTGCCTGGAGTTCTGGGCCAACAGATACGCAGTATTTT. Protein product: CAWSSGPTDTQYF.

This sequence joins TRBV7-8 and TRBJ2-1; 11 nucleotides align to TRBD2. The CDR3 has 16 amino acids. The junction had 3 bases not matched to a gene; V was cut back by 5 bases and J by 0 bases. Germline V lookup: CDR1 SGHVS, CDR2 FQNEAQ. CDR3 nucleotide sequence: TGTGCCAGCAGCCACGGACTAGCGGGCTCCTACAATGAGCAGTTCTTC. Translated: CASSHGLAGSYNEQFF.

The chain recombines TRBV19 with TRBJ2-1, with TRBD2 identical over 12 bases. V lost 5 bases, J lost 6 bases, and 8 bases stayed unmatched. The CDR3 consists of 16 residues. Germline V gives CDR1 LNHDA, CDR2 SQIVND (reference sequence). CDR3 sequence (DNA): TGTGCCAGTAGTCCCTTCACTAGCGGGAGGCTCAATGAGCAGTTCTTC. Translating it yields CASSPFTSGRLNEQFF.

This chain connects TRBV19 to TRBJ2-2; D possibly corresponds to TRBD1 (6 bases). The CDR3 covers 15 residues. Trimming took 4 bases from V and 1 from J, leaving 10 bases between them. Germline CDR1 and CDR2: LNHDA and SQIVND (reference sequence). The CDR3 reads CASSKGDMNTGELFF. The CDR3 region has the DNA TGTGCCAGTAGTAAAGGGGACATGAACACCGGGGAGCTGTTTTTT.